This is a list of T cell receptor beta chains from one sample in a study of cytotoxic CD8 clonotypes in ibrutinib-treated CLL. Method: immunoSEQ multiplex PCR; TCRdb's copy keeps in-frame clones and lacks some. This sample has 49,000 or so clones, with around half found just once. Sequencing used PBMCs, obtained after 12 months of ibrutinib treatment. These receptors all come from a human donor with chronic lymphocytic leukemia. Both conserved end residues are part of each CDR3. A D gene is named only where the DNA matches it firmly. The size field is filled for only some rows; it gives once, few, many or a size class.

TRBV7-9	-	TRBD2	TRBJ2-1	TGTGCCAGCAGCTTAGTTAGCGGGAGGGCGGGTGAGCAGTTCTTC	CASSLVSGRAGEQFF
TRBV28	few	TRBD1	TRBJ1-2	TGTGCCAGCAGTCTGGGACAGTTCAACTATGGCTACACCTTC	CASSLGQFNYGYTF
TRBV5-1	-	-	TRBJ1-3	TGCGCCAGCGGATATACCTCTGGAAACACCATATATTTT	CASGYTSGNTIYF
TRBV30	-	TRBD2	TRBJ2-1	TGTGCCTGGAGTTTAACTAGCGGGAGTTGGAATGAGCAGTTCTTC	CAWSLTSGSWNEQFF
TRBV11-2	-	TRBD2	TRBJ2-1	TGTGCCAGCAGCTCACTCTCGGGTAGCGGGATCTCCAATGAGCAGTTCTTC	CASSSLSGSGISNEQFF
TRBV30	-	-	TRBJ2-7	TGTGCCAGTACCCGGACGGCGAGCTCCTACGAGCAGTACTTC	CASTRTASSYEQYF
TRBV15	-	TRBD1	TRBJ2-7	TGTGCCACCAGCAGAGGGGACAGGACATACGAGCAGTACTTC	CATSRGDRTYEQYF
TRBV7-2	-	-	TRBJ2-5	TGTGCCAGCAGCCCCCGGTCCGTAGAGACCCAGTACTTC	CASSPRSVETQYF
TRBV4-2	-	TRBD2	TRBJ2-7	TGTGCCAGCAGCCAAGATCGTGGAGCGGGAGTGGGGCAGTACTTC	CASSQDRGAGVGQYF
TRBV30	-	-	TRBJ2-2	TGTGCCTGGTCGCGGTTAACCGGGGAGCTGTTTTTT	CAWSRLTGELFF
TRBV19	once	TRBD1	TRBJ1-2	TGTGCCAGTAGCAGACAGGGGCTCTATGGCTACACCTTC	CASSRQGLYGYTF
TRBV11-2	-	-	TRBJ2-2	TGTGCCAGCAGCTTTCTCACAGGCACGGACGTCGGGGAGCTGTTTTTT	CASSFLTGTDVGELFF
TRBV27	few	-	TRBJ1-5	TGTGCCAGCAGTCTAGAGGGGTTGGGTCAGCCCCAGCATTTT	CASSLEGLGQPQHF
TRBV7-9	-	TRBD1	TRBJ2-1	TGTGCCAGCAGCTTGGGGGACAGGGCCTACAATGAGCAGTTCTTC	CASSLGDRAYNEQFF
TRBV5-4	-	TRBD1	TRBJ1-2	TGTGCCAGCAGCTTACGGACAGGGAAGAATGGCTACACCTTC	CASSLRTGKNGYTF
TRBV2	once	-	TRBJ2-1	TGTGCCAGCAGGTCCTCAGAGTTAGGTGAGCAGTTCTTC	CASRSSELGEQFF
TRBV7-9	few	TRBD1	TRBJ2-5	TGTGCCAGCAGCGCCCGGACAGGGGGTACAGGAGTGACCCAGTACTTC	CASSARTGGTGVTQYF
TRBV6-1	-	TRBD1	TRBJ2-7	TGTGCCAGCAGCCTCGTCACAGGGGGCAGCTACGAGCAGTACTTC	CASSLVTGGSYEQYF
TRBV5-1	few	TRBD1	TRBJ1-3	TGCGCCAGCAGCAACGGACAGGGTCAGAACACCATATATTTT	CASSNGQGQNTIYF
TRBV27	few	-	TRBJ2-2	TGTGCCAGCAGTTTATCGACGGCCCATTTGAGTGGGGGGGAGCTGTTTTTT	CASSLSTAHLSGGELFF
TRBV4-1	few	TRBD2	TRBJ2-3	TGCGCCAGCAGCCAAGACCGCTATAGCGGGAGGGCCGCAGATACGCAGTATTTT	CASSQDRYSGRAADTQYF
TRBV5-4	-	-	TRBJ1-4	TGTGCCAGCAGCTTGGGCTCAGGTGGTGAAAAACTGTTTTTT	CASSLGSGGEKLFF
TRBV4-1	-	TRBD2	TRBJ2-1	TGCGCCAGCAGCCGATCCGGGACTAGCGGGAGGGGTCGCTCCTACAATGAGCAGTTCTTC	CASSRSGTSGRGRSYNEQFF
TRBV6-1	-	TRBD2	TRBJ2-1	TGTGCCAGCAGAGGAGCGGGGCACACTAGAGGGTTCTTC	CASRGAGHTRGFF
TRBV4-1	-	TRBD1	TRBJ1-4	TGCGCCAGCACCCCTTTACCTGGACAGGCGGGAGAAAAACTGTTTTTT	CASTPLPGQAGEKLFF
TRBV11-2	few	-	TRBJ1-5	TGTGCCAGCAGCTTAGTCCGCGGCCCTAATCAGCCCCAGCATTTT	CASSLVRGPNQPQHF
TRBV5-1	-	-	TRBJ2-2	TGCGCCAGCAGCTTCCAGGGGAACACCGGGGAGCTGTTTTTT	CASSFQGNTGELFF
TRBV19	few	-	TRBJ1-3	TGTGCCTCGGGTCTTCCGAGTGCCGGAAACACCATATATTTT	CASGLPSAGNTIYF
TRBV4-1	-	-	TRBJ1-5	TGCGCCAGCAGCCAAGATCCGCGGGGGGCTTATAGCAATCAGCCCCAGCATTTT	CASSQDPRGAYSNQPQHF